This T cell receptor beta chain was sequenced during a study of neoadjuvant anti-PD-1 for oral cavity cancer. The overall study: Patients without progression received a fourth nivolumab dose around day 43, then surgical resection on days 50-56.

The CDR3 totals 15 residues. With V trimmed by 1 base and J by 5 bases, 3 bases remained unmatched. Germline V gene lookup returns CDR1 MGHRA and CDR2 YSYEKL. Study outcomes and limitations: Only three patients per response group were TCR-analyzed; validation needed.

Profiled with immunoSEQ multiplex PCR; TCRdb holds only in-frame clones, not every one. Among about 37,000 clones listed, 35% to 45% were seen once. As to time point: after neoadjuvant nivolumab, at surgical resection. As concerns this clone: Its antigen is still unknown.

The source material was tumor tissue, sampled after nivolumab (anti-PD-1) treatment. The rearrangement links TRBV4-1 to TRBJ2-7; 12 bases map to TRBD1. The TCR was taken from a person between 35 and 79 years old with oral cavity squamous cell carcinoma. The CDR3 region has the DNA TGCGCCAGCAGCCAAGGGGACAGGGGGCTCGACGAGCAGTACTTC. Its translation: CASSQGDRGLDEQYF.